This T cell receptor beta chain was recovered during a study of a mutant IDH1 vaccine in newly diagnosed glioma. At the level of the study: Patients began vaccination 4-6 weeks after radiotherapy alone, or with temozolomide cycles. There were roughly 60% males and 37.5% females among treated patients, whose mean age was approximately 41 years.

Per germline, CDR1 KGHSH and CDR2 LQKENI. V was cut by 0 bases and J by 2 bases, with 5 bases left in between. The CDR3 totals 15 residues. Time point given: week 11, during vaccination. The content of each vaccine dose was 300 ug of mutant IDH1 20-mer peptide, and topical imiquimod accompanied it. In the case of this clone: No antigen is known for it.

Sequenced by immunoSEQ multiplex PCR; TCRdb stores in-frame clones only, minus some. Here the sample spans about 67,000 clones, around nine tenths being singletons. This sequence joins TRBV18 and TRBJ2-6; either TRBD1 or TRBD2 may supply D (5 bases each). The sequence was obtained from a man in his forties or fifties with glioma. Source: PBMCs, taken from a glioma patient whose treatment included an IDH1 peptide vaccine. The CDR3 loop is CASSPPGAGANVLTF. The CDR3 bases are TGTGCCAGCTCACCACCGGGGGCTGGGGCCAACGTCCTGACTTTC.